This T cell receptor beta chain was recovered during a study of molecular identifiers for immune sequencing clone quantification. Study-wide results and limits: It was shown that clones above 20 RNA copies held over 98% of effector molecules, but under 1% in naive cells.

The CDR3 runs to 14 residues. Germline V CDR1 and CDR2: SQVTM, ANQGSEA. Trimming stripped 0 bases from V and 4 bases from J, with 12 bases between. This clonotype was seen at least ten times. The antigen is undetermined. MiXCR was run by TCRdb on the PCR reads, yielding one entry per CDR3 protein. Altogether hundreds of thousands of distinct CDR3 sequences are present, 25% being singletons, with the ten largest covering about 0.8%. The rearrangement uses TRBV29-1 and TRBJ1-1; D is unclear. This clonotype was sampled from a human donor in good health. Some libraries in this study had Jurkat cell RNA spiked in. Sequencing was done on a sample of naive CD8+ T cells from blood, with Jurkat cell RNA spiked in. Described subset: FACS-sorted CD8+CD4-CCR7+CD45RA+ naive T cells. Here the CDR3 reads CSVEEEGGGTEAFF. The CDR3 nucleotides are TGCAGCGTTGAAGAGGAGGGCGGCGGCACTGAAGCTTTCTTT. The full variable domain, its missing parts supplied by reference TRBV29-1 and TRBJ1-1, is SAVISQKPSRDICQRGTSLTIQCQVDSQVTMMFWYRQQPGQSLTLIATANQGSEATYESGFVIDKFPISRPNLTFSTLTVSNMSPEDSSIYLCSVEEEGGGTEAFFGQGTRLTVV.